The 25 T cell receptor beta chains below all came from one sample that was sequenced in a study of T-cell memory formation after mild COVID-19. MiXCR, run by TCRdb on the 5' RACE reads, gives a single entry per CDR3 protein. The table lists 350,000 or so distinct CDR3 sequences, 21% of them singletons. Sequencing was carried out using PBMCs or a T cell subset sorted from them (not recorded which). Source of these receptors: an adult woman who had mild COVID-19 (a few samples of this study predate the infection). Cell type and time point are not known.

This clonotype was seen a handful of times. The V gene is TRBV5-5, the J gene TRBJ2-1, with TRBD1 identical over 8 bases. Trimming cost V 2 bases and J 7 bases; bases outside gene matches: 11. The CDR3 is made up of 16 amino acids. CDR1 is SGHKS, CDR2 YYEKEE, per germline (reference sequence). As DNA, the CDR3 is TGTGCCAGCAGCTTAACCACCGGGACAGGTGTGAATGAGCAGTTCTTC. Its protein product is CASSLTTGTGVNEQFF.

This clonotype was seen only a few times. At one end the junction does not follow the germline gene, possibly because of a read error. The chain couples TRBV4-2 to TRBJ2-1, with 14 bases fitting TRBD2. CDR1 LGHNA and CDR2 YNFKEQ come from the germline V gene. The CDR3 consists of 16 residues. The CDR3 DNA reads TGTGCCAGCAGCCAAGATGGACTAGCGGGGGGCCGGGAGCTCCTCTTC. Protein product: CASSQDGLAGGRELLF.

There are a few counts of this clonotype. V usage is TRBV10-3 and J usage is TRBJ2-5; D uncertain. This CDR3 spans 11 amino acids. Per germline, CDR1 ENHRY and CDR2 SYGVKD. V shed 3 bases and J shed 1 base, with 0 bases lying between them. CDR3 coding DNA: TGTGCCATCAGTGACCAAGAGACCCAGTACTTC. Its protein product is CAISDQETQYF.

This clonotype showed up just a few times. This chain connects TRBV6-5 to TRBJ1-1; the D is unclear. V gave up 6 bases and J gave up 4 bases, with 12 bases separating them. Germline V gives CDR1 MNHEY, CDR2 SVGAGI. This CDR3 spans 13 amino acids. As DNA, the CDR3 is TGTGCCAGCAGCGGTTTAGCGAGCACTGAAGCTTTCTTT. Its translation is CASSGLASTEAFF.

In this sample, this clonotype turned up many times. CDR3 region: CASSLVGVEQYF. The CDR3 DNA reads TGCGCCAGCAGCTTGGTGGGAGTCGAGCAGTACTTC. The V and J genes are TRBV5-1 and TRBJ2-7; D is perhaps TRBD2 (5 bases). The CDR3 totals 12 residues. CDR1 and CDR2 from the germline V gene are SGHRS and YFSETQ. V was trimmed by 0 bases and J by 6 bases, leaving 7 bases between them. The full variable domain, completed using reference TRBV5-1 and TRBJ2-7, is KAGVTQTPRYLIKTRGQQVTLSCSPISGHRSVSWYQQTPGQGLQFLFEYFSETQRNKGNFPGRFSGRQFSNSRSEMNVSTLELGDSALYLCASSLVGVEQYFGPGTRLTVT.

In this sample, this clonotype turned up a few times. The V and J genes are TRBV20-1 and TRBJ2-1; 7 nucleotides agree with TRBD1. The CDR3 contains 15 residues. CDR1 and CDR2 (germline): DFQATT, SNEGSKA (reference sequence). With V trimmed by 0 bases and J by 9 bases, 11 bases remained unmatched. The chain's CDR3 is CSARDRETGRFEQFF. DNA of the CDR3: TGCAGTGCTAGAGATAGGGAGACAGGGCGGTTTGAGCAGTTCTTC.

The rearrangement links TRBV10-3 to TRBJ1-2; D is uncertain. Germline CDR1 ENHRY, CDR2 SYGVKD. The CDR3 sequence is 12 residues long. V was clipped by 6 bases and J by 6 bases, with 11 bases between them. The CDR3 nucleotides read TGTGCCATCAGGGAAAGGATGGATGGCTACACCTTC. Translated: CAIRERMDGYTF.

This clonotype was seen only a few times. This chain links TRBV7-8 with TRBJ2-7, with D possibly called TRBD1 or TRBD2 (6 bases each). The germline V gene has CDR1 SGHVS and CDR2 FQNEAQ. The CDR3 runs 14 residues. Trimming took 5 bases from V and 2 from J, leaving 13 bases between them. The CDR3 is CASSLRGPTYEQYF. CDR3 coding DNA: TGTGCCAGCAGCCTTCGGGGGCCCACCTACGAGCAGTACTTC.

This clonotype was seen a handful of times. V gene TRBV20-1 combines with J gene TRBJ1-6; D might be TRBD1 (6 bases). CDR1 is DFQATT, CDR2 SNEGSKA, per germline (reference sequence). V was clipped by 4 bases and J by 8 bases, with 15 bases between them. This CDR3 contains 14 residues. The DNA for the CDR3 is TGCAGTGCTACACAGACAGGCCTCGATTCACCCCTCCACTTT. Its protein is CSATQTGLDSPLHF.

The chain has TRBV5-1 and TRBJ2-1; 7 positions match TRBD2. The germline V gene has CDR1 SGHRS and CDR2 YFSETQ. Trimming took 4 bases from V and 2 from J; bases not matched to a gene: 9. The CDR3 covers 16 residues. In DNA form, the CDR3 reads TGCGCCAGCAGCCCCCGGACCCTAGCGGCCTACAATGAGCAGTTCTTC. Amino acid sequence: CASSPRTLAAYNEQFF.

The chain uses TRBV7-9 and TRBJ2-1, with 8 positions matching TRBD2. The CDR3 has 18 amino acids. From germline, CDR1 is SEHNR and CDR2 FQNEAQ (reference sequence). The V gene end was trimmed by 1 base and the J gene end by 3 bases; junction bases not matched to a gene: 11. In DNA form, the CDR3 reads TGTGCCAGCAGCTTAGGGGTTTTAGCGGGGACCTTCTACAATGAGCAGTTCTTC. This codes for CASSLGVLAGTFYNEQFF.

The genes are TRBV6-5 and TRBJ1-1; D is perhaps TRBD1 (5 bases). This CDR3 spans 15 amino acids. CDR1 and CDR2 from the germline V gene are MNHEY and SVGAGI. With 0 bases removed from V and 5 bases from J, the gap between germline ends came to 13 bases. CDR3 sequence: CASSYSTGVWTEAFF. CDR3 sequence (DNA): TGTGCCAGCAGTTACTCTACGGGGGTGTGGACTGAAGCTTTCTTT.

For this clonotype: The junction differs from germline at one of its ends, possibly a read error. The chain carries TRBV7-7 and TRBJ2-1; 10 nucleotides match TRBD2. Germline V lookup: CDR1 SSHAT, CDR2 FNYEAQ (reference sequence). There are 16 residues in the CDR3. CDR3 in amino acids: CASSLGASGGYNEQFF. The CDR3, as DNA: TGTGCTAGCAGCTTGGGGGCTAGCGGGGGCTACAATGAGCAGTTCTTC.

The chain links TRBV5-1 to TRBJ1-2; D unclear. CDR3 size: 12 residues. CDR1 and CDR2 from the germline V gene are SGHRS and YFSETQ. With 1 base removed from V and 11 bases from J, the gap between germline ends came to 12 bases. The CDR3, as DNA: TGCGCCAGCAGCTTGAGTCAGGAAACATACACCTTC. The encoded protein is CASSLSQETYTF. The full variable domain, completed using reference TRBV5-1 and TRBJ1-2, is KAGVTQTPRYLIKTRGQQVTLSCSPISGHRSVSWYQQTPGQGLQFLFEYFSETQRNKGNFPGRFSGRQFSNSRSEMNVSTLELGDSALYLCASSLSQETYTFGSGTRLTVV.

The V call is TRBV5-1, the J call TRBJ1-1, with D unclear. Germline CDR1 reads SGHRS; CDR2 reads YFSETQ. The CDR3 consists of 11 residues. The V end was cut by 2 bases, the J end by 7 bases, with 6 bases between. CDR3 region: CASSLGYEAFF. In DNA, the CDR3 is TGCGCCAGCAGCTTAGGTTATGAAGCTTTCTTT.

The chain has TRBV15 and TRBJ2-7; 7 nucleotides line up with TRBD2. CDR1 LNHNV and CDR2 YYDKDF come from the germline V gene (reference sequence). There are 18 residues in the CDR3. With 3 bases clipped from V and 3 bases from J, the junction kept 17 bases outside the gene matches. The CDR3 bases are TGTGCCACCAGCAGCCTACAAATCACGCTGGCGGGGGTCTACGAGCAGTACTTC. Residues: CATSSLQITLAGVYEQYF.

In its sample, this clonotype was seen many times. The genes are TRBV6-5 and TRBJ2-7; no reliable D call. Trimming took off 0 bases at V and 3 bases at J, with 6 bases between the two ends. The CDR3 length is 13 residues. CDR1 is MNHEY and CDR2 is SVGAGI in the germline V gene. The CDR3 DNA sequence: TGTGCCAGCAGTTACTCGCAGTTCTACGAGCAGTACTTC. Amino acid sequence: CASSYSQFYEQYF.

The chain employs TRBV18 and TRBJ2-1, with 9 bases that match TRBD2. Germline CDR1 is KGHSH and CDR2 is LQKENI. V was clipped by 3 bases and J by 6 bases; unmatched bases: 6. The length of the CDR3 is 15 residues. The CDR3: CASSPPSGASNEQFF. CDR3 DNA: TGTGCCAGCTCACCCCCTAGCGGGGCTTCCAATGAGCAGTTCTTC.

The chain uses TRBV20-1 and TRBJ2-2; D remains unclear. The germline V and J ends were trimmed by 5 bases and 4 bases, with 14 bases remaining between them. This CDR3 has 14 residues. In germline, CDR1 is DFQATT, CDR2 SNEGSKA (reference sequence). The CDR3: CSAPGDRVTGELFF. In DNA, the CDR3 is TGCAGTGCTCCAGGAGATCGGGTCACCGGGGAGCTGTTTTTT.

This clonotype was counted between two and nine times. The chain is built from TRBV11-2 and TRBJ2-1, with D unresolved. CDR3 length: 14 residues. The V end was cut by 10 bases, the J end by 3 bases, with 16 bases between. Germline CDR1 is SGHAT and CDR2 is FQNNGV. CDR3 bases: TGTGCCACCAAAGATCAAGAGGTCTACAATGAGCAGTTCTTC. Protein sequence: CATKDQEVYNEQFF.

The gene calls are TRBV4-3 and TRBJ2-7, with 7 bases identical to TRBD1. Germline CDR1 reads LGHNA; CDR2 reads YSLEER. V gave up 2 bases and J gave up 4 bases; unmatched junction bases: 5. The CDR3 spans 14 residues. The CDR3 DNA reads TGCGCCAGCAGCCAAAACAGGGGAGCATACGAGCAGTACTTC. Translating gives CASSQNRGAYEQYF.

The chain employs TRBV12-3 or TRBV12-4 and TRBJ1-4; D gene uncertain. V was pared by 8 bases and J by 0 bases, with 10 bases between. The CDR3 sequence is 14 residues long. The CDR3 spells CASLRRATNEKLFF. CDR3 DNA: TGTGCCAGCTTGAGGAGAGCAACTAATGAAAAACTGTTTTTT.

This clonotype was observed a few times. V usage is TRBV30 and J usage is TRBJ2-4; D perhaps matches TRBD2 (5 bases). Germline-derived CDR1 and CDR2 are GTSNPN and SVGIG (reference sequence). The length of the CDR3 is 19 residues. Trimming removed 4 bases at V and 0 bases at J, with 25 bases between. CDR3 residues: CAWTRDVLRTPSAKNIQYF. DNA for the CDR3: TGTGCCTGGACCAGAGATGTATTGCGGACTCCTTCAGCCAAAAACATTCAGTACTTC.

This clonotype was counted a few times. The chain joins TRBV5-1 to TRBJ2-7, with TRBD1 matching 8 bases. Germline V gene data show CDR1 as SGHRS and CDR2 as YFSETQ. This CDR3 contains 13 residues. Trimming removed 3 bases from V and 6 bases from J; junction bases left unmatched: 5. CDR3 sequence: CASSWTGTSEQYF. In DNA, the CDR3 is TGCGCCAGCAGCTGGACAGGGACGTCCGAGCAGTACTTC.

This rearrangement joins TRBV29-1 to TRBJ2-3; 12 nucleotides align to TRBD2. The CDR3 loop spans 14 amino acids. From germline, CDR1 is SQVTM and CDR2 ANQGSEA. V shed 5 bases and J 5 bases; nucleotides not matched to a gene: 5. For the CDR3, the DNA is TGCAGCGTTCGACTAGCGGGAGCATTAGATACGCAGTATTTT. Residues: CSVRLAGALDTQYF.